This T cell receptor beta chain emerged from a study of identical twins. After template switching added a universal primer site, the resulting cDNA carried unique molecular identifiers. A single record per CDR3 protein comes from TCRdb applying MiXCR to the 5' RACE reads. The table records about 1.7 million distinct CDR3 sequences, more than 30% of them present only once. Study-wide findings and caveats: It was out-of-frame TCR alpha sharing in monozygotic twins that models underestimated. Reduced insertions were recorded for abundant cord blood beta clonotypes, with no such pattern in memory repertoires.

Worth noting for this clonotype: Its antigen is unidentified. An end of the junction does not agree with germline; a read error may underlie this.

Germline V lookup: CDR1 SGHNT, CDR2 YENEEA. The CDR3 spans 15 residues. The source material was cord blood. The sequence was collected from a newborn girl in good health. J is TRBJ2-7 and V is TRBV11-3; 7 bases match TRBD1. The chain's CDR3 is CASGLMSGGSYEQYF. The CDR3 DNA is TGTGCCAGCGGCTTAATGTCAGGGGGATCCTACGAGCAGTACTTC.